A single sample gave rise to the 8 T cell receptor beta chains below, sequenced in a study of PD-L1 blockade in urothelial cancer. TCRdb keeps only in-frame clones here, not all; method: immunoSEQ multiplex PCR. The table lists tens of thousands of clones, around 80% of them singletons. Sequences were derived from PBMCs, sampled around atezolizumab (anti-PD-L1) treatment. These receptors all come from a man in his sixties or seventies with urothelial cancer.

On this clone itself: Within the sample, other DNA sequences also encode this same CDR3. V and J are TRBV4-1 and TRBJ1-2, with D unclear. V was trimmed by 0 bases and J by 8 bases, leaving 10 bases between them. The germline V gene encodes CDR1 MGHRA and CDR2 YSYEKL. The CDR3 is 13 residues long. In DNA form, the CDR3 reads TGCGCCAGCAGCCAAGAGGATCGAGGGGGCTACACCTTC. It is translated as CASSQEDRGGYTF.

Here the CDR3 DNA reads TGTGCCAGCAGTTTGGCCACAGACTATGGCTACACCTTC. Protein product: CASSLATDYGYTF. J is TRBJ1-2 and V is TRBV28; D not certain. This CDR3 is built from 13 residues. V was trimmed by 3 bases and J by 3 bases, leaving 8 bases between them. Germline loops: CDR1 MDHEN, CDR2 SYDVKM.

The chain joins TRBV29-1 to TRBJ1-1; 7 nucleotides align to TRBD1. CDR3 size: 14 residues. Germline CDR1 and CDR2: SQVTM and ANQGSEA. Losses at the gene ends were 0 bases for V and 4 bases for J; bases not matched to a gene: 5. DNA for the CDR3: TGCAGCGTTGAAGATTGGGCAGGGGGCACTGAAGCTTTCTTT. Its protein is CSVEDWAGGTEAFF.

Turning to this clone: At one end, the junction sequence differs from germline, possibly due to a read error. The rearrangement uses TRBV13 and TRBJ1-6; maybe TRBD1 (6 bases). The CDR3 sequence is 16 residues long. Germline V gene sequence: CDR1 PRHDT, CDR2 FYEKMQ (reference sequence). This CDR3 is CASTLTVQGRNSPLHF. The CDR3 coding sequence is TGTGCCAGCACCTTAACGGTCCAGGGGCGAAATTCACCCCTCCACTTT.

The V gene is TRBV10-3, the J gene TRBJ1-4; 7 bases map to TRBD1. Germline V gives CDR1 ENHRY, CDR2 SYGVKD. The CDR3 covers 13 residues. The V and J ends lost 6 bases and 10 bases, in that order; junction bases with no gene match: 8. CDR3 residues: CAISDRADGKLFF. CDR3 nucleotides: TGTGCCATCAGCGACAGGGCCGACGGAAAACTGTTTTTT.

The chain uses TRBV18 and TRBJ1-1; D is possibly TRBD1 (5 bases). CDR3 length: 15 residues. V was shortened by 3 bases and J by 5 bases, with 16 bases between the two germline ends. Germline V gene data show CDR1 as KGHSH and CDR2 as LQKENI. CDR3 region: CASSPLTAGDTEAFF. In DNA form, the CDR3 reads TGTGCCAGCTCACCCTTGACTGCGGGGGATACTGAAGCTTTCTTT.

Only one count was recorded for this clone. The chain is built from TRBV6-1 and TRBJ1-2; 7 positions match TRBD1. Germline CDR1 is MNHNS and CDR2 is SASEGT. The CDR3 loop spans 15 amino acids. The V segment lost 0 bases and the J segment 7 bases; nucleotides outside the gene matches: 8. The DNA of the CDR3 is TGTGCCAGCAGTGAAGCCAGGGGGAATTACGGTGGCTACACCTTC. This codes for CASSEARGNYGGYTF.

This rearrangement joins TRBV25-1 to TRBJ2-3; 10 positions match TRBD2. J was trimmed by 7 bases and V by 6 bases; bases with no gene match: 7. In germline, CDR1 is MGHDK, CDR2 SYGVNS. CDR3 length: 14 amino acids. The CDR3 bases are TGTGCCAGCAGCTCTAGCGGGGGTGGGAATACGCAGTATTTT. Translated: CASSSSGGGNTQYF.